These 10 T cell receptor beta chains were all obtained from the same sample, sequenced in a study of radiotherapy plus CTLA-4 blockade in lung cancer. The method was immunoSEQ multiplex PCR; TCRdb's version includes in-frame clones alone and lacks a portion of them. The sample consists of around 90,000 clones, roughly 80% of them appearing once. The sample was peripheral blood, taken from a patient treated with radiotherapy plus ipilimumab. The receptors were sampled from a human donor with non-small cell lung cancer who had stable disease on radiotherapy plus ipilimumab.

The CDR3 DNA reads TGTGCCAGCAGCCAAACCCCAATTGAGACCCAGTACTTC. Amino acid sequence: CASSQTPIETQYF. The gene calls are TRBV28 and TRBJ2-5; D call uncertain. This CDR3 is 13 amino acids long. V lost 6 bases, J lost 5 bases, and 13 bases lay in between. CDR1 and CDR2 (germline): MDHEN, SYDVKM.

V gene TRBV2 combines with J gene TRBJ1-6; D unresolved. From germline, CDR1 is SNHLY and CDR2 FYNNEI. V lost 4 bases and J 0 bases, leaving 7 bases between the germline ends. This CDR3 region has 15 residues. The CDR3 DNA sequence: TGTGCCAGCAGTGTACAGAGCTCCTATAATTCACCCCTCCACTTT. This gives the protein CASSVQSSYNSPLHF.

This clone was observed a handful of times. The rearrangement uses TRBV30 and TRBJ2-3, with 11 bases fitting TRBD2. The CDR3 loop spans 19 amino acids. With 3 bases clipped from V and 0 bases from J, the junction kept 14 bases outside the gene matches. Germline CDR1 GTSNPN, CDR2 SVGIG (reference sequence). This CDR3 reads CAWSRGLAGGPQSTDTQYF. DNA for the CDR3: TGTGCCTGGAGCCGGGGGCTAGCGGGGGGCCCCCAAAGCACAGATACGCAGTATTTT.

The rearrangement joins TRBV6-1 to TRBJ2-1, with a tentative D call TRBD2 (6 bases). CDR1 MNHNS and CDR2 SASEGT come from the germline V gene. This CDR3 is built from 13 residues. Trimming left V 3 bases short and J 6 bases short, with 9 bases between. The CDR3 region has the DNA TGTGCCAGCAGTGACGGGGGAGGCAATGAGCAGTTCTTC. Protein sequence: CASSDGGGNEQFF.

J is TRBJ2-1 and V is TRBV10-3; no definite D call. The CDR3 spans 12 residues. V shed 5 bases and J shed 5 bases, with 7 bases lying between them. The germline gives CDR1 ENHRY, CDR2 SYGVKD. The CDR3 sequence is CAISITDNEQFF. CDR3 bases: TGTGCCATCAGTATCACAGACAATGAGCAGTTCTTC.

This rearrangement joins TRBV28 to TRBJ1-6, with 8 bases fitting TRBD1. CDR3 length: 14 amino acids. CDR1 is MDHEN, CDR2 SYDVKM, per germline. The ends lost 6 bases at V and 10 bases at J; junction bases unmatched: 8. CDR3 coding DNA: TGTGCCAGCAGAGAGGACAGGGAGGTATCACCCCTCCACTTT. Its translation is CASREDREVSPLHF. The variable domain in full, with the rest retrieved from reference TRBV28 and TRBJ1-6, is DVKVTQSSRYLVKRTGEKVFLECVQDMDHENMFWYRQDPGLGLRLIYFSYDVKMKEKGDIPEGYSVSREKKERFSLILESASTNQTSMYLCASREDREVSPLHFGNGTRLTVT.

The genes are TRBV19 and TRBJ2-5; TRBD2 is a possible D gene (6 bases). The DNA end is more similar to TRBJ2-7, so the J call may be wrong. From germline, CDR1 is LNHDA and CDR2 SQIVND (reference sequence). This CDR3 has 15 amino acids. The CDR3 loop is CASSSGRDSQGEQYF. In nucleotides, the CDR3 is TGTGCCAGTAGTTCCGGACGGGACTCCCAGGGCGAGCAGTACTTC.

The V and J genes are TRBV6-4 and TRBJ2-1; TRBD2 matches at 12 bases. Germline CDR1 reads MRHNA; CDR2 reads SNTAGT. J lost 5 bases, V lost 3 bases, and 2 bases had no gene match. There are 15 residues in the CDR3. The CDR3 sequence: CASSELAGGNNEQFF. The DNA of the CDR3 is TGTGCCAGCAGTGAGCTAGCGGGAGGGAACAATGAGCAGTTCTTC.

This sequence joins TRBV5-1 and TRBJ2-7, with 11 bases identical to TRBD2. The trim removed 0 bases at V and 3 bases at J, leaving 2 bases unmatched. This CDR3 region has 15 residues. CDR1 SGHRS and CDR2 YFSETQ come from the germline V gene. CDR3 sequence (DNA): TGCGCCAGCAGCTTGGAACTAGCGGGGGACTACGAGCAGTACTTC. Amino acid sequence: CASSLELAGDYEQYF.

V usage is TRBV19 and J usage is TRBJ1-2, with TRBD1 matching 7 bases. Germline V gene sequence: CDR1 LNHDA, CDR2 SQIVND (reference sequence). Germline trimming cut 9 bases from V and 4 bases from J; bases unmatched to any gene: 8. CDR3 length: 13 residues. This CDR3 reads CASYGQALYGYTF. The CDR3 nucleotides are TGTGCCAGCTACGGACAGGCTCTCTATGGCTACACCTTC. The variable domain in full, with the rest retrieved from reference TRBV19 and TRBJ1-2, is DGGITQSPKYLFRKEGQNVTLSCEQNLNHDAMYWYRQDPGQGLRLIYYSQIVNDFQKGDIAEGYSVSREKKESFPLTVTSAQKNPTAFYLCASYGQALYGYTFGSGTRLTVV.